This T cell receptor (beta chain) derives from a study of blood T cell repertoires in COVID-19. This clone was seen once. The V and J ends lost 4 bases and 0 bases respectively, with 12 bases between them. Germline CDR1 is GTSNPN and CDR2 is SVGIG (reference sequence). The CDR3 has 14 amino acids. In the original processing: Reference gene primers were amplified, and this amplification served to estimate nucleated cell counts. This table comes from immunoSEQ multiplex PCR, and its TCRdb copy is limited to in-frame clones, with some not included. That table supplies the V and J calls and clone size; D and trimming were determined from the DNA. The profile covers about 87,000 clones, with about four fifths appearing a single time and 2% to 2.5% taken by the ten largest.

This chain connects TRBV30 to TRBJ2-5; no firm D call. The sample comprised peripheral blood. The clonotype was recovered from a woman aged 70 to 79 with acute or convalescent COVID-19. CDR3 sequence reads: CAWKSTVYQETQYF. CDR3 DNA: TGTGCCTGGAAGAGTACAGTGTACCAAGAGACCCAGTACTTC.